Included here is one TCR beta chain sequence, with context. What it binds is not known. Time point denoted: patch test 3, about 24 weeks after DPC sensitization. The sample's treatment: therapeutic diphenylcyclopropenone sensitization with weekly scalp DPC. Alopecia patients, 18 to 70 years old and DPC-suitable, served as donors. The V gene lost 2 bases and the J gene lost 5 bases, with 7 bases spanning the gap. The CDR3 spans 14 residues. Germline loops: CDR1 SNHLY, CDR2 FYNNEI. The sample originates from a study of human T cells and chemical hapten exposure. Findings of the study overall: Counts of expanded TCRs at PT1 were positively correlated with patch test score. TCRs whose frequency exceeded 1 in 1000 remained the same following DPC sensitization.

TCRdb processed the RACE reads anew with MiXCR; each CDR3 protein has one entry. The sample has 50,000 to 65,000 distinct CDR3 sequences, approximately 9.9% seen once. The genes are TRBV2 and TRBJ1-6; D ambiguous. The source is a middle-aged woman with alopecia areata. Some clones in this sample may be carry-over from other donors' samples. The specimen was whole blood, collected in connection with sensitization to the hapten diphenylcyclopropenone (DPC). CDR3 DNA sequence: TGTGCCAGCAGTGAATACGGGAATAATTCACCCCTCCACTTT. It translates to CASSEYGNNSPLHF.